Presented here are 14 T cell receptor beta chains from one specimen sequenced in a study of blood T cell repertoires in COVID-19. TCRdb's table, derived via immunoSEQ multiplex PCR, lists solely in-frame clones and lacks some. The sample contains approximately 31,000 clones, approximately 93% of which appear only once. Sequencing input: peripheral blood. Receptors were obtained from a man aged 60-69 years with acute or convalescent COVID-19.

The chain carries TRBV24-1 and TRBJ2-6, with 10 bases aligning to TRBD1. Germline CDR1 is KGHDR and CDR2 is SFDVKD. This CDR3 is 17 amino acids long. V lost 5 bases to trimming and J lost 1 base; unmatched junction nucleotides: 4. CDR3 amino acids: CATSARQGASGANVLTF. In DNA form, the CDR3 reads TGTGCCACCAGTGCGAGACAGGGGGCTTCTGGGGCCAACGTCCTGACTTTC.

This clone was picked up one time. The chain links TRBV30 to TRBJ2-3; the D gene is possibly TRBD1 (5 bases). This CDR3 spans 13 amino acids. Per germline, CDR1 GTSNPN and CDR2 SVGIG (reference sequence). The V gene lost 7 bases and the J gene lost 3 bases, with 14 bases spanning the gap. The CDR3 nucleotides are TGTGCCTTGACAGAGATCTTAACAGATACGCAGTATTTT. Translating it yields CALTEILTDTQYF.

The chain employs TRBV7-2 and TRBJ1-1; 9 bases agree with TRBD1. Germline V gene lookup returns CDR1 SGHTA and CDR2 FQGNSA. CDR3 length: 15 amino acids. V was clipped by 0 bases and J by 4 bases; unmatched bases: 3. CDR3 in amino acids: CASSLAGQGGTEAFF. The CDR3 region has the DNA TGTGCCAGCAGCTTAGCGGGACAGGGAGGCACTGAAGCTTTCTTT.

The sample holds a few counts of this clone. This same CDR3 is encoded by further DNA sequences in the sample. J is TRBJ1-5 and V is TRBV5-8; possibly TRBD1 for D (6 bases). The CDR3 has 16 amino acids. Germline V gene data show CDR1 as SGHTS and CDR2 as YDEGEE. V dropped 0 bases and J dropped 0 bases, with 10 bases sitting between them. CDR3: CASSLAGGYSNQPQHF. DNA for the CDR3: TGTGCCAGCAGCTTGGCTGGGGGCTATAGCAATCAGCCCCAGCATTTT.

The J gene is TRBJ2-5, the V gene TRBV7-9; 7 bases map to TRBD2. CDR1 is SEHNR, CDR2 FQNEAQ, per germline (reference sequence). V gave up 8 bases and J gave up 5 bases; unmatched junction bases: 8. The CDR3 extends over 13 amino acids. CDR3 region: CASLAGAGETQYF. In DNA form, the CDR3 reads TGTGCCAGCCTCGCGGGAGCGGGGGAGACCCAGTACTTC.

The CDR3 protein is CASSLGQRPYGYTF. DNA of the CDR3: TGTGCCAGCAGCTTGGGTCAGCGACCCTATGGCTACACCTTC. V is TRBV11-2 and J is TRBJ1-2, with unresolved D. This CDR3 comprises 14 residues. Germline CDR1 is SGHAT and CDR2 is FQNNGV. Trimming shortened V by 3 bases and J by 4 bases, and 12 bases separated the two germline ends.

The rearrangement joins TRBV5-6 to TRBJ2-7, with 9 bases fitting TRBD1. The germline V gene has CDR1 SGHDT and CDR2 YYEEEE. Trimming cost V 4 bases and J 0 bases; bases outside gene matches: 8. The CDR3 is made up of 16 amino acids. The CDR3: CASSRGGQGHSYEQYF. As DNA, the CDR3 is TGTGCCAGCAGCCGCGGGGGACAGGGCCACTCCTACGAGCAGTACTTC. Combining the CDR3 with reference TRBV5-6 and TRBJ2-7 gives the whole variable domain DAGVTQSPTHLIKTRGQQVTLRCSPKSGHDTVSWYQQALGQGPQFIFQYYEEEERQRGNFPDRFSGHQFPNYSSELNVNALLLGDSALYLCASSRGGQGHSYEQYFGPGTRLTVT.

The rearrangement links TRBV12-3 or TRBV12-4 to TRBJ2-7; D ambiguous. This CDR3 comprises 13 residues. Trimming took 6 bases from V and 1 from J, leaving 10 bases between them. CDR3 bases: TGTGCCAGCAGCTTCGGTAGATCCTACGAGCAGTACTTC. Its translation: CASSFGRSYEQYF.

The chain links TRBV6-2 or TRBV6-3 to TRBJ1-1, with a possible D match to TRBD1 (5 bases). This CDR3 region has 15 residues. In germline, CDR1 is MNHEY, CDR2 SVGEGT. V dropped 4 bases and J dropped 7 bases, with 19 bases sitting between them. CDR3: CASSFPIRQRLEAFF. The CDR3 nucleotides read TGTGCCAGCAGTTTCCCTATCAGACAGCGACTTGAAGCTTTCTTT.

The CDR3 DNA reads as TGTGCCAGCAGTGAAGGACAGGGAGAATATGAAAAACTGTTTTTT. This translates into CASSEGQGEYEKLFF. The rearrangement links TRBV6-1 to TRBJ1-4; 7 bases match TRBD1. CDR3 length: 15 residues. Germline-derived CDR1 and CDR2 are MNHNS and SASEGT. J was trimmed by 6 bases and V by 1 base; bases with no gene match: 5.

CDR3 region: CASSLTGNGYTF. CDR3 coding DNA: TGTGCCAGTAGTCTGACAGGGAATGGCTACACCTTC. The chain employs TRBV19 and TRBJ1-2; 7 nucleotides match TRBD1. CDR1 is LNHDA and CDR2 is SQIVND in the germline V gene (reference sequence). V lost 5 bases to trimming and J lost 6 bases; unmatched junction nucleotides: 3. The CDR3 contains 12 residues.

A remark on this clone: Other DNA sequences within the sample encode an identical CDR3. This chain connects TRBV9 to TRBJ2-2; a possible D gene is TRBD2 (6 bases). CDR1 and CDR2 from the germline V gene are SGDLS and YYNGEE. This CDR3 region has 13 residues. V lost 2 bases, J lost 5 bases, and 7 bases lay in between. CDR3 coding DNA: TGTGCCAGCAGCGTCGGGGGTACCGGGGAGCTGTTTTTT. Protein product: CASSVGGTGELFF. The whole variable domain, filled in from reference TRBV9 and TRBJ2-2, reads DSGVTQTPKHLITATGQRVTLRCSPRSGDLSVYWYQQSLDQGLQFLIQYYNGEERAKGNILERFSAQQFPDLHSELNLSSLELGDSALYFCASSVGGTGELFFGEGSRLTVL.

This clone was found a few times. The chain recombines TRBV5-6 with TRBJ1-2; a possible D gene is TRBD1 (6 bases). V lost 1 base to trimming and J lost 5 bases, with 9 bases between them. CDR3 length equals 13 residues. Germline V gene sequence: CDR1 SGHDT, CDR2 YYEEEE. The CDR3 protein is CASSLPQGYGYTF. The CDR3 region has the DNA TGTGCCAGCAGCTTGCCACAGGGTTATGGCTACACCTTC.

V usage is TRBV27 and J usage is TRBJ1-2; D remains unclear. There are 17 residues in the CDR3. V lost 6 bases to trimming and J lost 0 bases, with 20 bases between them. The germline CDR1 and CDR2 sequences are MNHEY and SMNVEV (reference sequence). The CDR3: CASSKKPREGSNYGYTF. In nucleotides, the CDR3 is TGTGCCAGCAGCAAAAAACCCCGTGAGGGATCTAACTATGGCTACACCTTC.